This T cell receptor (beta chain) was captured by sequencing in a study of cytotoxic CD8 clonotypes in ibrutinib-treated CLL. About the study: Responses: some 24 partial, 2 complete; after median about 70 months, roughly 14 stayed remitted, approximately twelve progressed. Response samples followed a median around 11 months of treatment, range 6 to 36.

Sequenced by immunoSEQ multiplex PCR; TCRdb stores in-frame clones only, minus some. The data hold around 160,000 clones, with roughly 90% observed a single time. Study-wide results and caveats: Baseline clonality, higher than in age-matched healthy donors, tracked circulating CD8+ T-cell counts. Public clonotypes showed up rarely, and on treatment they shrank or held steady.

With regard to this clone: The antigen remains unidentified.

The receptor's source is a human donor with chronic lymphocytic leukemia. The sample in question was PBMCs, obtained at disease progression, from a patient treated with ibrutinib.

In DNA, the CDR3 is TGTGCCAGCGGGACTAGCGGGAGGCAGTACTTC. Amino acid sequence: CASGTSGRQYF. The J gene is TRBJ2-7, the V gene TRBV7-3; TRBD2 aligns across 14 bases. Unmatched junction bases numbered 0, after V lost 8 bases and J lost 9 bases. This CDR3 contains 11 residues. Germline V gives CDR1 SGHTA, CDR2 FQGTGA.